The 15 T cell receptor beta chains in this list originate from one sample, sequenced in a study of blood T cell repertoires in COVID-19. Clones were read by immunoSEQ multiplex PCR, and TCRdb kept only the in-frame ones, dropping some. The table shows around 68,000 clones, with around 83% occurring only once. The specimen was peripheral blood. The receptors were gathered from a human donor in a cohort sampled during active COVID-19.

The chain carries TRBV19 and TRBJ2-1, with D possibly TRBD1 on 6 matching bases. This CDR3 is 16 amino acids long. Trimming left V 4 bases short and J 0 bases short, with 13 bases between. CDR1 LNHDA and CDR2 SQIVND come from the germline V gene (reference sequence). CDR3 protein: CASSTAGAISYNEQFF. In nucleotides, the CDR3 is TGTGCCAGTAGTACGGCAGGGGCCATCTCCTACAATGAGCAGTTCTTC.

A few counts support this clone. V usage is TRBV18 and J usage is TRBJ2-3, with 9 positions matching TRBD2. V shed 3 bases, J shed 4 bases, and the junction held 8 bases outside the gene matches. The germline gives CDR1 KGHSH, CDR2 LQKENI. The CDR3 sequence is 16 residues long. CDR3 DNA: TGTGCCAGCTCACCTGGGACTAGCCCTAGCGCAGATACGCAGTATTTT. This codes for CASSPGTSPSADTQYF.

The rearrangement links TRBV6-6 to TRBJ2-1; TRBD1 matches at 10 bases. Germline V gives CDR1 MNHNY, CDR2 SVGAGI (reference sequence). After removal of 5 bases from V and 12 bases from J, the junction contained 16 bases not matched to a gene. The length of the CDR3 is 16 residues. In nucleotides, the CDR3 is TGTGCCAGCAGTCGACAGGGGGCTAGTGGGGGGCAGGGGCAGTTCTTC. Protein product: CASSRQGASGGQGQFF.

The gene calls are TRBV5-6 and TRBJ2-5; TRBD2 aligns across 14 bases. This CDR3 has 18 residues. With 5 bases clipped from V and 5 bases from J, the junction kept 14 bases outside the gene matches. Looked up from germline, CDR1 is SGHDT and CDR2 is YYEEEE. The CDR3 sequence is CASSPGLAGGHLRETQYF. DNA for the CDR3: TGTGCCAGCAGTCCCGGACTAGCGGGGGGCCACCTGCGGGAGACCCAGTACTTC.

This rearrangement joins TRBV3-1 (or the pseudogene TRBV3-2) to TRBJ1-2, with D possibly matching TRBD1 (6 bases). CDR3 length: 14 residues. The germline gives CDR1 LGHDT, CDR2 YNNKEL (reference sequence). Between the trimmed V and J ends, which lost 6 bases and 5 bases, there was a span of 16 bases. The CDR3 here is CASRGTGGAYGYTF. DNA for the CDR3: TGTGCCAGCAGGGGTACGGGGGGCGCGTATGGCTACACCTTC.

As concerns this clone: One end of the junction is discordant with germline, which a read error may explain. V usage is TRBV12-3 or TRBV12-4 and J usage is TRBJ2-1, with D perhaps TRBD2 (6 bases). The CDR3 length is 13 residues. The CDR3 DNA is TGTGCCAGCAGTTTAGCGCTCGGGGGTGAGCGGTTCTTC. The encoded protein is CASSLALGGERFF.

V usage is TRBV21-1 and J usage is TRBJ2-7; no DNA check was done on the table's D call, TRBD1. TRBV21-1 is an annotated pseudogene. This CDR3 spans 11 amino acids. CDR3 amino acids: CASSNLQEQYV. The CDR3 DNA reads as TGTGCCAGCAGCAATTTACAGGAGCAGTACGTC.

For this clone: Its ends do not fully match the called genes, so a read error is possible. CDR3 in DNA: TGCAGTGTTAGACGAGGAGCTGAAGCTTTCTTT. Its protein is CSVRRGAEAFF. This chain links TRBV20-1 with TRBJ1-1, with D uncertain. The CDR3 loop spans 11 amino acids. Germline-derived CDR1 and CDR2 are DFQATT and SNEGSKA (reference sequence).

This clone was picked up one time. The chain combines TRBV28 with TRBJ2-7, with 9 positions matching TRBD1. Germline trimming cut 6 bases from V and 5 bases from J; bases unmatched to any gene: 8. The CDR3 runs 14 residues. Germline lookup yields CDR1 MDHEN and CDR2 SYDVKM. The CDR3 loop is CASRGGQGRNEQYV. For the CDR3, the DNA is TGTGCCAGCAGGGGGGGACAGGGAAGGAACGAGCAGTACGTC.

The rearrangement joins TRBV20-1 to TRBJ2-1; D is undetermined. The germline V gene encodes CDR1 DFQATT and CDR2 SNEGSKA (reference sequence). V lost 3 bases, J lost 6 bases, and 3 bases lay in between. The CDR3 covers 10 residues. The CDR3, as DNA: TGCAGTGCTAGCCTCAATGAGCAGTTCTTC. This encodes CSASLNEQFF.

The V and J genes are TRBV6-5 and TRBJ2-7; 8 nucleotides agree with TRBD1. The CDR3 runs to 14 residues. Unmatched junction bases numbered 4, after V lost 6 bases and J lost 0 bases. Germline values: CDR1 MNHEY, CDR2 SVGAGI. CDR3 in amino acids: CASRPDRVSYEQYV. The CDR3 DNA follows: TGTGCCAGCAGGCCGGACAGGGTCTCCTACGAGCAGTACGTC.

The sample holds a few counts of this clone. The rearrangement joins TRBV7-9 to TRBJ2-1; 11 bases are a match to TRBD2. Trimming took 4 bases from V and 5 from J; bases not matched to a gene: 7. The germline V gene encodes CDR1 SEHNR and CDR2 FQNEAQ (reference sequence). The length of the CDR3 is 16 residues. The chain's CDR3 is CASSSFLAGGDNEQFF. CDR3 in DNA: TGTGCCAGCAGCTCCTTCCTAGCGGGGGGAGACAATGAGCAGTTCTTC. Variable domain in full (rest from reference TRBV7-9 and TRBJ2-1): DTGVSQNPRHKITKRGQNVTFRCDPISEHNRLYWYRQTLGQGPEFLTYFQNEAQLEKSRLLSDRFSAERPKGSFSTLEIQRTEQGDSAMYLCASSSFLAGGDNEQFFGPGTRLTVL.

V is TRBV5-1 and J is TRBJ1-2; 7 nucleotides align to TRBD1. The CDR3 sequence is 16 residues long. CDR1 and CDR2 (germline): SGHRS, YFSETQ. J was trimmed by 6 bases and V by 0 bases; bases with no gene match: 11. The CDR3 sequence is CASSLDLRTGSNGYTF. CDR3 DNA sequence: TGCGCCAGCAGCTTGGACCTTCGGACAGGCTCCAATGGCTACACCTTC.

V gene TRBV6-1 combines with J gene TRBJ2-3; D is unresolved. Deletions cut 1 base from V and 4 bases from J, with 9 bases between. The CDR3 covers 14 residues. Germline CDR1 and CDR2: MNHNS and SASEGT. CDR3 DNA sequence: TGTGCCAGCAGTGAAGGGTGGAGCCCAGATACGCAGTATTTT. Translating gives CASSEGWSPDTQYF.

V usage is TRBV10-1 and J usage is TRBJ2-3; the match to TRBD2 covers 9 bases. J gave up 4 bases and V 2 bases, and 4 bases lay outside the gene matches. Germline-derived CDR1 and CDR2 are WNHNN and SYGVQD (reference sequence). The CDR3 runs 15 residues. The DNA of the CDR3 is TGCGCCAGCAGTGAGGCGGGACTAGCAGCAGATACGCAGTATTTT. It yields the protein CASSEAGLAADTQYF.